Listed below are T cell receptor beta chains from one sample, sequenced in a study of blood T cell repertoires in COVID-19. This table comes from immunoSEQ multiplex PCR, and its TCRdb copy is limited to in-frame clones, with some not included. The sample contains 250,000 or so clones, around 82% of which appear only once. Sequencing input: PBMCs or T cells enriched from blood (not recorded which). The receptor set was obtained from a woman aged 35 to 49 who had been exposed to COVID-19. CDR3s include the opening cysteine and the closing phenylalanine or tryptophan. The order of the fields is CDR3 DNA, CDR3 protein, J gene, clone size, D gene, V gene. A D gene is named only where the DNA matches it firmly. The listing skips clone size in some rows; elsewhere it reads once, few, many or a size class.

DNA: TGTGCCAGCAGTTTCGGGGGGGCACCAGATACGCAGTATTTT
CDR3: CASSFGGAPDTQYF
J: TRBJ2-3
size: .
D: TRBD2
V: TRBV6-4

DNA: TGTGCCAGCAGCTCGAACCGGGACAGGGGCTATGGCTACACCTTC
CDR3: CASSSNRDRGYGYTF
J: TRBJ1-2
size: .
D: TRBD1
V: TRBV5-4

DNA: TGTGCCAGCAGATTTACAGGATTCTCCTATGGCTACACCTTC
CDR3: CASRFTGFSYGYTF
J: TRBJ1-2
size: .
D: .
V: TRBV6-5

DNA: TGTGCCAGTACAGCGGGCTCTAGCACAGATACGCAGTATTTT
CDR3: CASTAGSSTDTQYF
J: TRBJ2-3
size: .
D: .
V: TRBV9

DNA: TGTGCCAGCAGTCACTACCGAATGACGGGCCAAGAGACCCAGTACTTC
CDR3: CASSHYRMTGQETQYF
J: TRBJ2-5
size: .
D: .
V: TRBV3-1/TRBV3-2

DNA: TGTGCCAGCAGTGAATTGAGCCCTGCAACTAATGAAAAACTGTTTTTT
CDR3: CASSELSPATNEKLFF
J: TRBJ1-4
size: .
D: .
V: TRBV25-1

DNA: TGTGCCAGCAGTGACGGGCGGGGGGGACCCACGGATACGCAGTATTTT
CDR3: CASSDGRGGPTDTQYF
J: TRBJ2-3
size: .
D: TRBD2
V: TRBV6-4

DNA: TGCAGTGCTATAGACAGGGACCAGTACTTC
CDR3: CSAIDRDQYF
J: TRBJ2-5
size: once
D: TRBD1
V: TRBV20-1

DNA: TGTGCCAGCGCCCTAACTAGCGGGAGGGCAGATACGCAGTATTTT
CDR3: CASALTSGRADTQYF
J: TRBJ2-3
size: .
D: TRBD2
V: TRBV7-2

DNA: TGCAGTGCCCACACAGATACGCAGTATTTT
CDR3: CSAHTDTQYF
J: TRBJ2-3
size: .
D: .
V: TRBV20-1

DNA: TGTGCCAGCAGCGTAGGTAGTCGGGGAGCAGAGCAGTACTTC
CDR3: CASSVGSRGAEQYF
J: TRBJ2-7
size: .
D: .
V: TRBV9

DNA: TGTGCCAGCAGTTTAGGGAGGGGACAGGGAGGGACCACTGAAGCTTTCTTT
CDR3: CASSLGRGQGGTTEAFF
J: TRBJ1-1
size: .
D: TRBD1
V: TRBV28

DNA: TGTGCCAGCAGCTTAGTGCAGGGCCCTCTCTCTGGAAACACCATATATTTT
CDR3: CASSLVQGPLSGNTIYF
J: TRBJ1-3
size: .
D: .
V: TRBV7-2

DNA: TGTGCCAGCAGCTCCTTACAGGGGGCTGAAGCTTTCTTT
CDR3: CASSSLQGAEAFF
J: TRBJ1-1
size: once
D: TRBD1
V: TRBV12-3/TRBV12-4

DNA: TGTGCCAGCAGCAAGAGACAGGGTGCAACTAATGAAAAACTGTTTTTT
CDR3: CASSKRQGATNEKLFF
J: TRBJ1-4
size: .
D: .
V: TRBV21-1

DNA: TGCGCCAGCAGCCCTTCCTACACAGGGGAAAGCAATCAGCCCCAGCATTTT
CDR3: CASSPSYTGESNQPQHF
J: TRBJ1-5
size: .
D: TRBD1
V: TRBV5-1

DNA: TGTGCCAGCAGCCTAGGACCAGGGGCGATCTTGGATGAAAAACTGTTTTTT
CDR3: CASSLGPGAILDEKLFF
J: TRBJ1-4
size: .
D: .
V: TRBV5-6

DNA: TGTGCCAGCACCCGTTTACCGGGGTCGAACACCGGGGAGCTGTTTTTT
CDR3: CASTRLPGSNTGELFF
J: TRBJ2-2
size: .
D: .
V: TRBV7-2

DNA: TGTGCCAGCAGTTACTCCTCCAGCTCCTACGAGCAGTACTTC
CDR3: CASSYSSSSYEQYF
J: TRBJ2-7
size: .
D: .
V: TRBV6-5

DNA: TGTGCCAGCAGTTACCCCAGGGCCTACCCGAAAGCTTTCTTT
CDR3: CASSYPRAYPKAFF
J: TRBJ1-1
size: .
D: .
V: TRBV6-5

DNA: TGTGCCAGCAGACCAACAGGGGCGGACTATGGCTACACCTTC
CDR3: CASRPTGADYGYTF
J: TRBJ1-2
size: .
D: TRBD1
V: TRBV27

DNA: TGTGCCAGTAGGCCCAGGGGGCCCTTAGACGGGACCCAGTACTTC
CDR3: CASRPRGPLDGTQYF
J: TRBJ2-5
size: .
D: TRBD1
V: TRBV19

DNA: TGTGCCAGCAGCGTAGAGGGCAGGGAATTAAACATTCAGTACTTC
CDR3: CASSVEGRELNIQYF
J: TRBJ2-4
size: .
D: .
V: TRBV9

DNA: TGCGCCAGCAGCTACGACTCGAACACAGATACGCAGTATTTT
CDR3: CASSYDSNTDTQYF
J: TRBJ2-3
size: .
D: .
V: TRBV5-1

DNA: TGTGCCAGCCACACGGACCCCGCAGGGGAGATCACTGAAGCTTTCTTT
CDR3: CASHTDPAGEITEAFF
J: TRBJ1-1
size: .
D: .
V: TRBV27

DNA: TGTGCCAGCAGACTTAGCGGGGGGTACACAGATACGCAGTATTTT
CDR3: CASRLSGGYTDTQYF
J: TRBJ2-3
size: .
D: TRBD2
V: TRBV6-5

DNA: TGCGCCAGCAGCTTGGTTCGGGGTAACACTGAAGCTTTCTTT
CDR3: CASSLVRGNTEAFF
J: TRBJ1-1
size: .
D: .
V: TRBV5-1

DNA: TGCAGTGCTAGTTCCGTCTCCGGGGAGACCCAGTACTTC
CDR3: CSASSVSGETQYF
J: TRBJ2-5
size: .
D: .
V: TRBV20-1

DNA: TGCGCCAGCAGTGACAGGGGAATTTCCACCGGGGAGCTGTTTTTT
CDR3: CASSDRGISTGELFF
J: TRBJ2-2
size: once
D: .
V: TRBV10-2

DNA: TGCGCCAGCAGCCCCGGGACAGGACCCCAGCATTTT
CDR3: CASSPGTGPQHF
J: TRBJ1-5
size: .
D: TRBD1
V: TRBV5-1

DNA: TGTGCCAGCAGCCCCAATTCGGGGGGGGGAAATGGCTACACCTTC
CDR3: CASSPNSGGGNGYTF
J: TRBJ1-2
size: .
D: .
V: TRBV7-2

DNA: TGCGCCAGCAGCTTCAGGGGTTTGTCTGGAAACACCATATATTTT
CDR3: CASSFRGLSGNTIYF
J: TRBJ1-3
size: .
D: .
V: TRBV4-1

DNA: TGCGCCAGCAGCTCGGGACAGGAATACAATGAGCAGTTCTTC
CDR3: CASSSGQEYNEQFF
J: TRBJ2-1
size: once
D: TRBD1
V: TRBV5-1

DNA: TGCGCCAGCAGCCTCGCGGAGGGGGGGCCCTATGGCTACACCTTC
CDR3: CASSLAEGGPYGYTF
J: TRBJ1-2
size: .
D: .
V: TRBV4-1

DNA: TGTGCCAGCAGCTTACGTACAGGGTACCGCACAGATACGCAGTATTTT
CDR3: CASSLRTGYRTDTQYF
J: TRBJ2-3
size: .
D: .
V: TRBV7-2

DNA: TGTGCCAGTAAACAGGGGTCCTCGAACACTGAAGCTTTCTTT
CDR3: CASKQGSSNTEAFF
J: TRBJ1-1
size: .
D: TRBD1
V: TRBV19

DNA: TGTGCCAGTCTTAAGGGACAGGGGGGCAATGAGCAGTTCTTC
CDR3: CASLKGQGGNEQFF
J: TRBJ2-1
size: .
D: TRBD1
V: TRBV19

DNA: TGTGCCAGCAGTTCGTACAGGGGTAGCGAGCAGTACTTC
CDR3: CASSSYRGSEQYF
J: TRBJ2-7
size: .
D: TRBD1
V: TRBV12-3/TRBV12-4

DNA: TGTGCCAGCAGTTCACAGGGACGGACAGGGAACTATGGCTACACCTTC
CDR3: CASSSQGRTGNYGYTF
J: TRBJ1-2
size: .
D: TRBD1
V: TRBV28

DNA: TGTGCCAGCGCCGGGACAGACACTGAAGCTTTCTTT
CDR3: CASAGTDTEAFF
J: TRBJ1-1
size: .
D: TRBD1
V: TRBV6-6

DNA: TGTGCCAGCAACGACAGTGATTCACCCCTCCACTTT
CDR3: CASNDSDSPLHF
J: TRBJ1-6
size: .
D: .
V: TRBV7-2

DNA: TGTGCCAGTAGTATAACACCGCCCACTAGCGGGGGTACCTACAATGAGCAGTTCTTC
CDR3: CASSITPPTSGGTYNEQFF
J: TRBJ2-1
size: .
D: TRBD2
V: TRBV19

DNA: TGTGCCAGCAGTCTGACAGGGGAGACTGGAAACACCATATATTTT
CDR3: CASSLTGETGNTIYF
J: TRBJ1-3
size: .
D: TRBD1
V: TRBV28

DNA: TGTGCCAGCAGCTTACTAGGGGGGGTCCTCTACGAGCAGTACTTC
CDR3: CASSLLGGVLYEQYF
J: TRBJ2-7
size: .
D: .
V: TRBV7-9

DNA: TGTGCCAGCCTAAACAGGGCCCAGATCTACAATGAGCAGTTCTTC
CDR3: CASLNRAQIYNEQFF
J: TRBJ2-1
size: .
D: .
V: TRBV7-2

DNA: TGTGCCAGCAGCATGGATGGAGGAACTAACTATGGCTACACCTTC
CDR3: CASSMDGGTNYGYTF
J: TRBJ1-2
size: .
D: .
V: TRBV5-5

DNA: TGTGCCAGTAGTGCGGGACAGGGACTAGGGCCCCAGCATTTT
CDR3: CASSAGQGLGPQHF
J: TRBJ1-5
size: .
D: TRBD1
V: TRBV19

DNA: TGTGCCACCTCCCGCAGGGAGGGTACCGAACTGTTTTTT
CDR3: CATSRREGTELFF
J: TRBJ1-4
size: .
D: .
V: TRBV12-3/TRBV12-4

DNA: TGTGCCAGCAGCTTAGCCGCCAGTCGGGGGTATAGCACAGATACGCAGTATTTT
CDR3: CASSLAASRGYSTDTQYF
J: TRBJ2-3
size: .
D: .
V: TRBV7-6

DNA: TGTGCCATGGGGGCAGAGAGCAATCAGCCCCAGCATTTT
CDR3: CAMGAESNQPQHF
J: TRBJ1-5
size: once
D: .
V: TRBV10-3

DNA: TGTGCCAGCAGCTTGGGAGGGGGGCAAGAGACCCAGTACTTC
CDR3: CASSLGGGQETQYF
J: TRBJ2-5
size: once
D: .
V: TRBV7-3